This T cell receptor (beta chain) was found in a study of immune evolution from preneoplasia to lung adenocarcinoma. This table comes from immunoSEQ multiplex PCR, and its TCRdb copy is limited to in-frame clones, with some not included. This table has 4,000 to 4,500 clones, roughly 80% appearing once. Comment on this clone: The antigen is not known.

Study-wide findings and caveats: Later-stage lesions appeared to have more T cells, more diversity, less clonality. Normal lung had the highest top T cell clone frequencies.

Looked up from germline, CDR1 is MGHDK and CDR2 is SYGVNS. V was pared by 4 bases and J by 0 bases, with 10 bases between. This CDR3 contains 15 residues. This receptor was identified in a person aged 60-79 years with lung adenocarcinoma. The chain links TRBV25-1 to TRBJ1-3; D call uncertain. Sequenced: FFPE lung adenocarcinoma in situ tissue. The CDR3 coding sequence is TGTGCCAGCAGTGGCGGACTGATCTCTGGAAACACCATATATTTT. Its translation: CASSGGLISGNTIYF.